A selection of T cell receptor beta chains follows, all from one sample in a study of OX40 agonist ivuxolimab in advanced cancers. Assay used: immunoSEQ multiplex PCR; TCRdb lists only in-frame clones, some missing. The sample carries under 85,000 clones, approximately 90% recorded once. The sample in question was CD4+ or CD8+ T cells sorted from blood, obtained in a trial of the OX40 agonist ivuxolimab. All receptors derive from an adult with an advanced solid tumor such as melanoma, head and neck, liver or kidney cancer. Each CDR3 is given with its conserved first and last residue. The D gene is left open where the match is weak. For some rows the clone size is stated as once, few or many, or as a class when expanded; others skip it.

v_gene,d_gene,abundance,j_gene,CDR3aa,CDR3nt
TRBV28,TRBD1,NA,TRBJ2-7,CASSLLVLGDSYEQYF,TGTGCCAGCAGTTTATTGGTGCTTGGGGACAGCTACGAGCAGTACTTC
TRBV27,TRBD2,NA,TRBJ2-6,CASGLRLAGVTSSGANVLTF,TGTGCCAGCGGCCTTCGACTAGCGGGAGTAACCTCTAGCGGGGCCAACGTCCTGACTTTC
TRBV5-1,NA,NA,TRBJ1-4,CASTTGTRNEKLFF,TGCGCCAGCACAACCGGGACTCGTAATGAAAAACTGTTTTTT
TRBV28,NA,NA,TRBJ2-5,CASSLERLEETQYF,TGTGCCAGCAGTTTGGAAAGACTGGAAGAGACCCAGTACTTC
TRBV4-1,TRBD1,NA,TRBJ1-5,CASSHGGQGRQPQHF,TGCGCCAGCAGCCACGGGGGACAGGGGCGGCAGCCCCAGCATTTT
TRBV15,NA,NA,TRBJ1-6,CATSREGTRNSPLHF,TGTGCCACCAGCAGAGAAGGAACCAGAAATTCACCCCTCCACTTT
TRBV5-6,TRBD2,NA,TRBJ2-7,CASSLTSGSYEQYF,TGTGCCAGCAGCCTGACTAGCGGGAGCTACGAGCAGTACTTC
TRBV19,NA,NA,TRBJ2-7,CASSPWGAPYEQYF,TGTGCCAGTAGTCCCTGGGGGGCTCCATACGAGCAGTACTTC
TRBV5-6,TRBD2,NA,TRBJ2-3,CASRRLAGGKDTQYF,TGTGCCAGCAGAAGACTAGCGGGAGGGAAAGATACGCAGTATTTT
TRBV4-3,NA,NA,TRBJ2-4,CASSQEATVQNIQYF,TGCGCCAGCAGCCAAGAGGCGACAGTGCAAAACATTCAGTACTTC
TRBV18,NA,NA,TRBJ2-1,CASSPGGSYNEQFF,TGTGCCAGCTCCCCGGGTGGGTCCTACAATGAGCAGTTCTTC
TRBV7-3,NA,NA,TRBJ2-5,CASSLIPGDQETQYF,TGTGCCAGCAGCTTAATCCCCGGGGACCAAGAGACCCAGTACTTC
TRBV28,NA,NA,TRBJ1-4,CASGMDKGTNEKLFF,TGTGCCAGCGGGATGGATAAAGGGACTAATGAAAAACTGTTTTTT
TRBV30,TRBD2,NA,TRBJ2-3,CAWRLAGTFTQYF,TGTGCCTGGAGACTAGCGGGCACCTTCACGCAGTATTTT
TRBV6-6,NA,NA,TRBJ2-3,CASSYSGDTQYF,TGTGCCAGCAGTTACTCTGGCGATACGCAGTATTTT
TRBV28,NA,NA,TRBJ2-6,CASSYPLRGAGANVLTF,TGTGCCAGCAGTTACCCCCTCAGGGGGGCTGGGGCCAACGTCCTGACTTTC
TRBV28,TRBD2,NA,TRBJ2-7,CASTPGGAYYEQYF,TGTGCCAGCACCCCGGGGGGTGCCTACTACGAGCAGTACTTC
TRBV7-2,TRBD1,NA,TRBJ2-5,CASSLGITGGEETQYF,TGTGCCAGCAGCTTAGGAATAACAGGGGGCGAAGAGACCCAGTACTTC
TRBV15,NA,NA,TRBJ2-7,CATSRGQVYEQYF,TGTGCCACCAGCAGAGGTCAGGTCTACGAGCAGTACTTC
TRBV7-3,NA,NA,TRBJ2-5,CASSPAPGLRQETQYF,TGTGCCAGCAGCCCGGCGCCGGGACTTCGCCAAGAGACCCAGTACTTC
TRBV28,NA,once,TRBJ1-3,CASSAGGFSGNTIYF,TGTGCCAGCAGCGCGGGGGGTTTCTCTGGAAACACCATATATTTT
TRBV19,TRBD1,few,TRBJ1-5,CASSRLDRAVVQPQHF,TGTGCCAGTAGTAGGTTGGACAGGGCGGTAGTTCAGCCCCAGCATTTT
TRBV18,NA,NA,TRBJ2-3,CASSPGRGDTQYF,TGTGCCAGCTCCCCGGGGCGAGGAGATACGCAGTATTTT
TRBV19,NA,NA,TRBJ1-3,CATKRGPGNTIYF,TGTGCCACTAAACGGGGGCCTGGAAACACCATATATTTT
TRBV18,TRBD2,NA,TRBJ2-3,CASSPAPSGSTQYF,TGTGCCAGCTCACCCGCTCCTAGCGGTTCTACGCAGTATTTT
TRBV10-3,NA,few,TRBJ2-2,CAIGGQGDTGELFF,TGTGCCATCGGAGGGCAGGGAGACACCGGGGAGCTGTTTTTT
TRBV10-3,NA,NA,TRBJ2-7,CAISETPQKSYEQYF,TGTGCCATCAGTGAGACCCCACAGAAATCCTACGAGCAGTACTTC
TRBV27,NA,NA,TRBJ2-2,CASSTGLVGELFF,TGTGCCAGCAGTACCGGACTCGTCGGGGAGCTGTTTTTT
TRBV4-2,TRBD2,NA,TRBJ2-7,CASSQDAPGGIAYEQYF,TGTGCCAGCAGCCAAGATGCGCCCGGGGGGATTGCCTACGAGCAGTACTTC
TRBV27,NA,few,TRBJ2-2,CASSSWGASTGELFF,TGTGCCAGCAGCTCCTGGGGGGCTAGCACCGGGGAGCTGTTTTTT
TRBV6-1,NA,NA,TRBJ2-2,CASISSRDTGELFF,TGTGCCAGCATTAGTAGTAGGGACACCGGGGAGCTGTTTTTT
TRBV4-2,NA,NA,TRBJ2-3,CASSQGLEPDTQYF,TGTGCCAGCAGCCAAGGACTAGAACCAGATACGCAGTATTTT
TRBV19,TRBD2,NA,TRBJ2-1,CASRITSGRNYNEQFF,TGTGCCAGTAGGATTACTAGCGGGAGAAACTACAATGAGCAGTTCTTC
TRBV4-3,TRBD2,NA,TRBJ2-1,CASSPLTPVGTSGRGEQFF,TGCGCCAGCAGCCCTCTTACCCCGGTCGGGACTAGCGGGAGGGGTGAGCAGTTCTTC
TRBV19,NA,NA,TRBJ2-5,CASSRAGRQETQYF,TGTGCCAGTAGTAGGGCGGGGCGGCAAGAGACCCAGTACTTC
TRBV23-1,NA,once,TRBJ1-5,CASRLMQQPQHF,TGCGCCAGCAGACTCATGCAGCAGCCCCAGCATTTT
TRBV27,NA,NA,TRBJ2-1,CATRMAGKDEQFF,TGTGCCACCAGGATGGCAGGGAAGGATGAGCAGTTCTTC
TRBV30,NA,NA,TRBJ2-1,CAWGFYDEQFF,TGTGCCTGGGGGTTTTACGATGAGCAGTTCTTC
TRBV5-1,NA,NA,TRBJ2-2,CASSFGGRIIANTGELFF,TGCGCCAGCAGCTTTGGGGGGCGGATAATAGCGAACACCGGGGAGCTGTTTTTT